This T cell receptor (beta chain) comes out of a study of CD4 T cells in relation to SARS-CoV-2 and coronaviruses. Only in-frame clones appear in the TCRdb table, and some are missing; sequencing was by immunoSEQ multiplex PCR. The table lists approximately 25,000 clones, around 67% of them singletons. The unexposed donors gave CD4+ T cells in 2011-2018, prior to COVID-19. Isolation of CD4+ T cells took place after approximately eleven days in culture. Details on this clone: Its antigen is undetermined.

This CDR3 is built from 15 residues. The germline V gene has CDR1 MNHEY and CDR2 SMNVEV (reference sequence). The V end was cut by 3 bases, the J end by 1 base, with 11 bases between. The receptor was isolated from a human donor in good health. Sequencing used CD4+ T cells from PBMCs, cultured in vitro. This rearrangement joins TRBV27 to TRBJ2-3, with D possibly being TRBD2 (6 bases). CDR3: CASSFRASGTDTQYF. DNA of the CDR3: TGTGCCAGCAGTTTTAGGGCTAGCGGCACAGATACGCAGTATTTT.